This TCR beta chain is from a study of blood T cell repertoires in COVID-19. Profiling relied on immunoSEQ multiplex PCR, and the TCRdb table lists in-frame clones only, not all of them. The profile covers 350,000 or so clones, with about 83% appearing a single time and just under 3% taken by the ten largest. In its sample, this clone was seen once. Trimming shortened V by 1 base and J by 11 bases, and 20 bases separated the two germline ends. Per germline, CDR1 LNHNV and CDR2 YYDKDF (reference sequence). The CDR3 sequence is 15 residues long. The TCR comes from a man aged 30 to 45 with active or convalescent COVID-19. The J gene is TRBJ1-1, the V gene TRBV15, with a tentative D call TRBD1 (5 bases). The sequenced material came from peripheral blood. The CDR3 reads CATSRAGAGPRAAFF. In DNA form, the CDR3 reads TGTGCCACCAGCAGAGCGGGTGCAGGGCCCCGGGCGGCTTTCTTT. The full variable domain, its missing parts supplied by reference TRBV15 and TRBJ1-1, is DAMVIQNPRYQVTQFGKPVTLSCSQTLNHNVMYWYQQKSSQAPKLLFHYYDKDFNNEADTPDNFQSRRPNTSFCFLDIRSPGLGDTAMYLCATSRAGAGPRAAFFGQGTRLTVV.